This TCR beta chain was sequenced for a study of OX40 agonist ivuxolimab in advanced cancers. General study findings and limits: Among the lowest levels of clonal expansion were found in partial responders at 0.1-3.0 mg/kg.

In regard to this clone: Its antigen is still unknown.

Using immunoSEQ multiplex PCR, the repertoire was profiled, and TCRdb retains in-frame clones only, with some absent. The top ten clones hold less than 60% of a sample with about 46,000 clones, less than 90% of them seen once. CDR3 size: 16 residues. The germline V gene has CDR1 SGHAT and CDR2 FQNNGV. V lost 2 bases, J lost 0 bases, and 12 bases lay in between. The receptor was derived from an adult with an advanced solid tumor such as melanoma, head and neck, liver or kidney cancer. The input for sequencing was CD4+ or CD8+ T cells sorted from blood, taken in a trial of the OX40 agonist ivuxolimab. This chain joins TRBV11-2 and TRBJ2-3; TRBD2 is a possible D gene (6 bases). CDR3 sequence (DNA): TGTGCCAGCAGCTTACTTAGCGGAGCAAGCACAGATACGCAGTATTTT. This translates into CASSLLSGASTDTQYF. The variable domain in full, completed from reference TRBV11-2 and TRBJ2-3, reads EAGVAQSPRYKIIEKRQSVAFWCNPISGHATLYWYQQILGQGPKLLIQFQNNGVVDDSQLPKDRFSAERLKGVDSTLKIQPAKLEDSAVYLCASSLLSGASTDTQYFGPGTRLTVL.